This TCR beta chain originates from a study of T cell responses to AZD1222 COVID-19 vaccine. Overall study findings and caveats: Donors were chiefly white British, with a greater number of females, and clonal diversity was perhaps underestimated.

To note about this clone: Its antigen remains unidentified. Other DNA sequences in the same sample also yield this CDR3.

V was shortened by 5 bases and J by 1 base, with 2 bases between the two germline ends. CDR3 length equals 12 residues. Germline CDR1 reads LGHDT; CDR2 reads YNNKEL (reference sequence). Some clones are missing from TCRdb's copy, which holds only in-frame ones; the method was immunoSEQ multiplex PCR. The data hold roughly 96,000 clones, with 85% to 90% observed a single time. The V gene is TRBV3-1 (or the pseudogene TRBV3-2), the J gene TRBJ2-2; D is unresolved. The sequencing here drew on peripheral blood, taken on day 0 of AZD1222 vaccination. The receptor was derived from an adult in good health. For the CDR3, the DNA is TGTGCCAGCAGCAGGAACACCGGGGAGCTGTTTTTT. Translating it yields CASSRNTGELFF.